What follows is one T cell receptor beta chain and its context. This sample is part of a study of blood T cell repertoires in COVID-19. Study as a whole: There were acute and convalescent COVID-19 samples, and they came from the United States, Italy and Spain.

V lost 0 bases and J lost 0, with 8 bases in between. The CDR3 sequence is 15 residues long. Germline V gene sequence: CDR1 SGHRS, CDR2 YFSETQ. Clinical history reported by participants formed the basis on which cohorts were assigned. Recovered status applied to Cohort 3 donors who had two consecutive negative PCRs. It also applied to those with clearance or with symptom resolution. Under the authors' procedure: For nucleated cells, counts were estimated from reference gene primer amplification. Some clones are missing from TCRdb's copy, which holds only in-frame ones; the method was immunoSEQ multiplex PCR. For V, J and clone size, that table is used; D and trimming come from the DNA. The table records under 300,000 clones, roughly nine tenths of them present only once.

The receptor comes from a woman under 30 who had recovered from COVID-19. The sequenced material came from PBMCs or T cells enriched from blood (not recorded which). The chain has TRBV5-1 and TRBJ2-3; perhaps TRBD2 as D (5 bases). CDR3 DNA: TGCGCCAGCAGCTTGGCGGGGAAAAGCACAGATACGCAGTATTTT. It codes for CASSLAGKSTDTQYF.